This record concerns one T cell receptor beta chain sequence. This entry belongs to a study of cytomegalovirus exposure and HLA in healthy donors. The PCR used 60 Vbeta and 13 Jbeta primers. TCRdb's copy holds only in-frame clones and misses some; the assay was immunoSEQ multiplex PCR. The table records approximately 80,000 clones, 65% to 75% of them present only once. The CDR3 length is 14 residues. From germline, CDR1 is SGDLS and CDR2 YYNGEE. Losses at the gene ends were 3 bases for V and 10 bases for J; bases not matched to a gene: 6. The specimen sequenced was PBMCs. The chain is built from TRBV9 and TRBJ2-1, with 11 positions matching TRBD1. The receptor was isolated from a man between 60 and 70 years old in good health and CMV-seronegative. CDR3 nucleotides: TGTGCCAGCAGCGCGGCGGACAGGGGGCAGGAGCAGTTCTTC. Amino acid sequence: CASSAADRGQEQFF.